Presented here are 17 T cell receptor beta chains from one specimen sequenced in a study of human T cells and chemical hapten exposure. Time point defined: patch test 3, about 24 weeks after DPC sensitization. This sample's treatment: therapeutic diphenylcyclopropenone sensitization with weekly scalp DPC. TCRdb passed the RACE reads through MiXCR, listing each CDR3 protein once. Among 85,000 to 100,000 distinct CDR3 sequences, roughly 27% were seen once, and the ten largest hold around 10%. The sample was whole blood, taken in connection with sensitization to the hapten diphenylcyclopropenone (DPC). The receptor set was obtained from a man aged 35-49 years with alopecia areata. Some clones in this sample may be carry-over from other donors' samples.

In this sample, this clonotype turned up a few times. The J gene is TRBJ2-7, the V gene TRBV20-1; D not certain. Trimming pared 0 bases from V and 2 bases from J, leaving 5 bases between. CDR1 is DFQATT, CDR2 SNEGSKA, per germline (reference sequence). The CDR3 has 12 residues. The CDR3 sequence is CSARETPYEQYF. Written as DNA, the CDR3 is TGCAGTGCTAGAGAGACACCCTACGAGCAGTACTTC.

The CDR3 DNA is TGTGCCAGCAGATTAGCAGGGAACACTGAAGCTTTCTTT. Protein sequence: CASRLAGNTEAFF. The V gene is TRBV28, the J gene TRBJ1-1, with D unresolved. This CDR3 has 13 amino acids. Trimming took 6 bases from V and 1 from J, leaving 9 bases between them. CDR1 is MDHEN and CDR2 is SYDVKM in the germline V gene.

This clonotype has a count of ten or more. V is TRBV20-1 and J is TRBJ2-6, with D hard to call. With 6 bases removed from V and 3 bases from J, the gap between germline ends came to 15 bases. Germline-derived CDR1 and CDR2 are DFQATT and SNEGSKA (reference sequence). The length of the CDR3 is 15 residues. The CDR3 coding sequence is TGCAGTGCCCAGAGTAGTATATTTGGGGCCAACGTCCTGACTTTC. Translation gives CSAQSSIFGANVLTF.

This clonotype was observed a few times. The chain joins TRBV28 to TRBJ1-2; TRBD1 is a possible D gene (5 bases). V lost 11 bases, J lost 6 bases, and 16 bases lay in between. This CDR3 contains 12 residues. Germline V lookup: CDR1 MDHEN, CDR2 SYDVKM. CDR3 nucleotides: TGTGCCGTCATAGGGGTCCCGGATGGCTACACCTTC. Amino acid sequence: CAVIGVPDGYTF.

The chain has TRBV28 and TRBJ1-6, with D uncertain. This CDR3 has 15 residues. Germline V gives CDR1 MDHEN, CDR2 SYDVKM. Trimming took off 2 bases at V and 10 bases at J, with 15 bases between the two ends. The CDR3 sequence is CASSLGSGYRSPLHF. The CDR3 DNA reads TGTGCCAGCAGTTTAGGATCGGGTTATCGGTCACCCCTCCACTTT.

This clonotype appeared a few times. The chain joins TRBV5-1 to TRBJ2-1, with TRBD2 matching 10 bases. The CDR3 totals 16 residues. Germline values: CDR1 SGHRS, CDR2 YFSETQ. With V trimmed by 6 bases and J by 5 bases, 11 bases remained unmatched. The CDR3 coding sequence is TGCGCCAGCACCTCCCTTGGGCTAGCGGGAGACAATGAGCAGTTCTTC. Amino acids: CASTSLGLAGDNEQFF. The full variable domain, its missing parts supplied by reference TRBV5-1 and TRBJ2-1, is KAGVTQTPRYLIKTRGQQVTLSCSPISGHRSVSWYQQTPGQGLQFLFEYFSETQRNKGNFPGRFSGRQFSNSRSEMNVSTLELGDSALYLCASTSLGLAGDNEQFFGPGTRLTVL.

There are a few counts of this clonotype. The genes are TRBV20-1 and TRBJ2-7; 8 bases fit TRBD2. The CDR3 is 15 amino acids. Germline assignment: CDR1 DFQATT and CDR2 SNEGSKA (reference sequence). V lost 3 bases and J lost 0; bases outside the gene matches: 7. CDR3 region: CSARVGGTSSYEQYF. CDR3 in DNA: TGCAGTGCTAGGGTTGGCGGGACTAGCTCCTACGAGCAGTACTTC.

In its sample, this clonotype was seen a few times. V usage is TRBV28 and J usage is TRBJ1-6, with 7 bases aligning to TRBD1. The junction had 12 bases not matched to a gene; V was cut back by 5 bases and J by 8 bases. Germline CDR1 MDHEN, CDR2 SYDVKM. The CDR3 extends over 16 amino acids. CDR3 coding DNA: TGTGCCAGCAGTGCCGCTACAGGGGCGACTCATTCACCCCTCCACTTT. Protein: CASSAATGATHSPLHF.

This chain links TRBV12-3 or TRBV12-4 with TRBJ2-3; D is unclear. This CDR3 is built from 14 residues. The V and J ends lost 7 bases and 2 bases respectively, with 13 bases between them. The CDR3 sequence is CASTPRVYTDTQYF. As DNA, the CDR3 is TGTGCCAGCACTCCCCGGGTCTACACAGATACGCAGTATTTT.

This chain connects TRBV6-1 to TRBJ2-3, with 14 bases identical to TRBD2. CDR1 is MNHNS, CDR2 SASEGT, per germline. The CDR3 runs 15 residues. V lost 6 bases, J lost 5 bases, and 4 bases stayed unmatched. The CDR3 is CASSAGLAGVDTQYF. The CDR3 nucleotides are TGTGCCAGCAGCGCGGGACTAGCGGGAGTAGATACGCAGTATTTT.

The CDR3 protein is CASSQAHTDTQYF. CDR3 DNA sequence: TGTGCCAGCTCACAAGCCCACACAGATACGCAGTATTTT. The gene calls are TRBV18 and TRBJ2-3; the D is unclear. CDR1 KGHSH and CDR2 LQKENI come from the germline V gene. The CDR3 sequence is 13 residues long. The ends were cut back, 4 bases at V and 2 bases at J, with 7 bases in the middle.

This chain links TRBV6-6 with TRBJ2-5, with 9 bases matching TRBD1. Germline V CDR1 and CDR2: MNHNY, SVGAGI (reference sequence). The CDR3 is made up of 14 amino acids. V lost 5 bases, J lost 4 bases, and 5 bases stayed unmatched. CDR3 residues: CASSDGTGRETQYF. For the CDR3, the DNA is TGTGCCAGCAGTGACGGGACAGGGCGAGAGACCCAGTACTTC.

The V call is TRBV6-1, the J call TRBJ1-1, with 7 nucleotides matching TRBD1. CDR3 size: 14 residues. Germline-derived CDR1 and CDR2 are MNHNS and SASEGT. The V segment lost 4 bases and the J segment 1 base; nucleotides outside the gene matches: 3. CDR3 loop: CASSAGTANTEAFF. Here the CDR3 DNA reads TGTGCCAGCAGTGCCGGGACAGCGAACACTGAAGCTTTCTTT.

CDR3: CASSSLGQHYNEQFF. CDR3 coding DNA: TGTGCCAGCAGTTCTCTCGGACAACACTACAATGAGCAGTTCTTC. The J gene is TRBJ2-1, the V gene TRBV28, with D perhaps TRBD1 (5 bases). Trimming removed 4 bases from V and 3 bases from J, with 13 bases in between. In germline, CDR1 is MDHEN, CDR2 SYDVKM. The CDR3 contains 15 residues.

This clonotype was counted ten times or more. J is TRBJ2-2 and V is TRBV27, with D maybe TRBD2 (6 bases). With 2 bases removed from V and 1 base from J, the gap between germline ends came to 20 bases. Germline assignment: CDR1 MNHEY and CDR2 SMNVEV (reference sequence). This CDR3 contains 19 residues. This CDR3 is CASSLKGGETPKNTGELFF. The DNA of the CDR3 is TGTGCCAGCAGTTTAAAAGGCGGGGAAACCCCGAAGAACACCGGGGAGCTGTTTTTT.

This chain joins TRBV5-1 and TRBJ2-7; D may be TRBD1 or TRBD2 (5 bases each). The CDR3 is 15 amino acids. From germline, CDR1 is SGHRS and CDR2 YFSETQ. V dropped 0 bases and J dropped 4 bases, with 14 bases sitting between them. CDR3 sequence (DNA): TGCGCCAGCAGCTTGGTGCCCGGGGCAACTTACGAGCAGTACTTC. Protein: CASSLVPGATYEQYF.

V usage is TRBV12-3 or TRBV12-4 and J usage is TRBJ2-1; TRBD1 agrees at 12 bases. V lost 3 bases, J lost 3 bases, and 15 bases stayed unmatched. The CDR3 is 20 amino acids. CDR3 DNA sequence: TGTGCCAGCAGTTTTATTTTGGGACAGGGGGCCAAATTCCACTACAATGAGCAGTTCTTC. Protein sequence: CASSFILGQGAKFHYNEQFF.